The clone carrying this T cell receptor (beta chain) was counted once. In the study's own analysis: Scientists estimated how many nucleated cells there were by amplifying reference gene primers. Libraries were prepared by immunoSEQ multiplex PCR; TCRdb keeps only in-frame clonotypes and omits some of them. The V and J calls and clone size are taken from that table; D and trimming were inferred from the DNA. Here the sample spans around 260,000 clones, more than 80% being singletons. This record comes from a study of blood T cell repertoires in COVID-19. Study-level background: Collection of acute and convalescent COVID-19 samples took place in the United States, Italy and Spain. PBMCs, B-cell-depleted T cells, or T cells provided the cDNA or gDNA that made up the material.

The CDR3 spans 13 residues. V was cut by 8 bases and J by 11 bases, with 19 bases left in between. Germline values: CDR1 SNHLY, CDR2 FYNNEI. This TCR was sampled from a woman aged 25 to 39 with active or convalescent COVID-19. The V gene is TRBV2, the J gene TRBJ1-5; a possible D gene is TRBD1 (5 bases). Material: peripheral blood. CDR3 coding DNA: TGTGCCAGCGGGGGGGACGGGGATTTAGCCCAGCATTTT. Translation gives CASGGDGDLAQHF.